One sample yielded the 22 T cell receptor beta chains listed below, sequenced in a study of CD8+CD57+ T cells in acquired aplastic anemia (dated by TCRdb to the late 2010s). The sequencing machine was an Illumina HiSeq 2000. Genomic DNA served as template for TCR beta VDJ combination and CDR3 sequence profiling. In-frame beta chains were kept once TCRdb had trimmed the public reads at Q25 with fastp and called clones with MiXCR. Entries are consolidated by CDR3 protein sequence, retaining the most common genes and DNA. In this sample the table shows about 190,000 distinct CDR3 sequences, 64% of which occur a single time. Together, the top ten hold 46% of the sample. The sequenced material came from sorted CD4+, CD8+, or CD8+CD57+ T cells (not recorded which) from PBMCs. The receptors were sampled from a human donor with severe aplastic anemia or a healthy control (not recorded which).

This clonotype was counted once. This chain uses TRBV7-8 with TRBJ1-2, with 11 bases identical to TRBD1. The CDR3 is 16 amino acids. Germline V gene sequence: CDR1 SGHVS, CDR2 FQNEAQ. Germline trimming cut 1 base from V and 8 bases from J; bases unmatched to any gene: 9. The CDR3 nucleotides read TGTGCCAGCAGCTTAGATAGCGGACAGGGGGCTAACGGCTACACCTTC. Its protein product is CASSLDSGQGANGYTF. The variable domain in full, completed from reference TRBV7-8 and TRBJ1-2, reads GAGVSQSPRYKVAKRGQDVALRCDPISGHVSLFWYQQALGQGPEFLTYFQNEAQLDKSGLPSDRFFAERPEGSVSTLKIQRTQQEDSAVYLCASSLDSGQGANGYTFGSGTRLTVV.

This clonotype occurred a few times. The genes are TRBV7-8 and TRBJ2-7, with TRBD1 matching over 11 bases. After removal of 5 bases from V and 4 bases from J, the junction contained 7 bases not matched to a gene. The germline CDR1 and CDR2 sequences are SGHVS and FQNEAQ. The length of the CDR3 is 15 residues. The CDR3 region is CASSHAGQGVYEQYF. The CDR3 region has the DNA TGTGCCAGCAGCCACGCGGGACAGGGGGTGTACGAGCAGTACTTC.

V and J are TRBV2 and TRBJ1-6, with 10 bases lining up with TRBD1. J gave up 7 bases and V 3 bases, and 6 bases lay outside the gene matches. CDR1 is SNHLY, CDR2 FYNNEI, per germline. There are 16 residues in the CDR3. CDR3 coding DNA: TGTGCCAGCAGTGATGGGACAGGGGATAGAAATTCACCCCTCCACTTT. As protein: CASSDGTGDRNSPLHF.

The gene calls are TRBV7-8 and TRBJ2-1; D is perhaps TRBD1 (5 bases). This CDR3 spans 15 amino acids. CDR1 SGHVS and CDR2 FQNEAQ come from the germline V gene. Trimming removed 0 bases from V and 4 bases from J, with 10 bases in between. Written as DNA, the CDR3 is TGTGCCAGCAGCTTAGCAGGACAAGCTTACAATGAGCAGTTCTTC. Encoded protein: CASSLAGQAYNEQFF.

This chain links TRBV20-1 with TRBJ2-1; 9 bases are a match to TRBD1. Trimming at V came to 0 bases and at J to 8 bases, leaving 11 bases not matched to a gene. The CDR3 is 16 amino acids. Looked up from germline, CDR1 is DFQATT and CDR2 is SNEGSKA (reference sequence). CDR3 nucleotides: TGCAGTGCTAGAGATATCTATGGGACAGGGACTGATGAGCAGTTCTTC. Its protein product is CSARDIYGTGTDEQFF.

This clonotype showed up many times. The V gene is TRBV2, the J gene TRBJ1-5; no clear D. This CDR3 has 12 amino acids. V lost 6 bases to trimming and J lost 3 bases, with 6 bases between them. CDR1 SNHLY and CDR2 FYNNEI come from the germline V gene. In DNA, the CDR3 is TGTGCCAGCAGCACGGACAATCAGCCCCAGCATTTT. Translating gives CASSTDNQPQHF.

This rearrangement joins TRBV15 to TRBJ2-7, with TRBD1 identical over 9 bases. V lost 5 bases and J lost 7; bases outside the gene matches: 9. Germline V lookup: CDR1 LNHNV, CDR2 YYDKDF (reference sequence). The CDR3 runs 14 residues. CDR3 DNA sequence: TGTGCCACCAGCGGAGCGACAGGGGGGGGGGAGCAGTACTTC. Translated, it gives CATSGATGGGEQYF.

J is TRBJ1-1 and V is TRBV25-1, with no clear D. Trimming pared 5 bases from V and 3 bases from J, leaving 10 bases between. This CDR3 comprises 13 residues. Germline V gene lookup returns CDR1 MGHDK and CDR2 SYGVNS. The CDR3 DNA is TGTGCCAGCAGTTCGGCACCCGACACTGAAGCTTTCTTT. This translates into CASSSAPDTEAFF.

This clonotype was recorded only once. The V gene is TRBV7-9, the J gene TRBJ2-3, with D perhaps TRBD2 (6 bases). The germline V and J ends were trimmed by 7 bases and 2 bases, with 16 bases remaining between them. Germline lookup yields CDR1 SEHNR and CDR2 FQNEAQ (reference sequence). The CDR3 consists of 15 residues. CDR3 nucleotide sequence: TGTGCCAGCAACCTACCCCCGGGACTCACAGATACGCAGTATTTT. It translates to CASNLPPGLTDTQYF. The entire variable domain, with the rest obtained from reference TRBV7-9 and TRBJ2-3, is as follows: DTGVSQNPRHKITKRGQNVTFRCDPISEHNRLYWYRQTLGQGPEFLTYFQNEAQLEKSRLLSDRFSAERPKGSFSTLEIQRTEQGDSAMYLCASNLPPGLTDTQYFGPGTRLTVL.

This clonotype was seen only once. V usage is TRBV12-3 or TRBV12-4 and J usage is TRBJ1-6, with 7 bases lining up with TRBD1. The CDR3 is made up of 15 amino acids. V lost 5 bases to trimming and J lost 7 bases; unmatched junction nucleotides: 8. The CDR3 nucleotides are TGTGCCAGCAGTCCGTATACAGGGGTCAATTCACCCCTCCACTTT. Residues: CASSPYTGVNSPLHF.

V usage is TRBV7-8 and J usage is TRBJ2-2; the D is unclear. The CDR3 runs 14 residues. Germline CDR1 is SGHVS and CDR2 is FQNEAQ. Trimming stripped 3 bases from V and 6 bases from J, with 11 bases between. The CDR3 DNA is TGTGCCAGCAGCTTCCGTGAGATCCCCGGGGAGCTGTTTTTT. Its translation is CASSFREIPGELFF.

This clonotype has just a few counts. The CDR3 nucleotides are TGCAGTGCTAAACCGATGACAGGGGATGGCTACACCTTC. This sequence encodes CSAKPMTGDGYTF. This chain links TRBV20-1 with TRBJ1-2; 8 positions match TRBD1. This CDR3 region has 13 residues. CDR1 is DFQATT and CDR2 is SNEGSKA in the germline V gene (reference sequence). J lost 6 bases, V lost 4 bases, and 7 bases had no gene match.

A word on this clonotype: One end of the junction does not line up with germline, which may come from a read error. V and J are TRBV19 and TRBJ1-1, with D possibly being TRBD1 (5 bases). The CDR3 covers 18 residues. From germline, CDR1 is LNHDA and CDR2 SQIVND (reference sequence). The CDR3 nucleotides are TGTGCCAGTGAACAGTTCGGAGGACCCTCACAGGCAATCCCTGAGGCTTTCTTT. Amino acids: CASEQFGGPSQAIPEAFF.

CDR3 nucleotides: TGTGCCAGCAGCCCCTCCCGGGACTACTACGAGCAGTACTTC. Translated, it gives CASSPSRDYYEQYF. This sequence joins TRBV7-3 and TRBJ2-7, with 7 bases identical to TRBD2. The germline V gene encodes CDR1 SGHTA and CDR2 FQGTGA. This CDR3 region has 14 residues. V dropped 5 bases and J dropped 3; count of bases not matched to a gene: 7.

The chain carries TRBV7-8 and TRBJ2-1; D is uncertain. The V and J ends lost 6 bases and 6 bases respectively, with 6 bases between them. CDR1 and CDR2 (germline): SGHVS, FQNEAQ. The CDR3 spans 11 residues. This CDR3 reads CASRVSNEQFF. In DNA form, the CDR3 reads TGTGCCAGCAGGGTAAGCAATGAGCAGTTCTTC.

This clonotype was observed at least ten times. The V call is TRBV6-1, the J call TRBJ2-7; 7 bases line up with TRBD2. CDR3 length: 15 residues. Germline CDR1 and CDR2: MNHNS and SASEGT. Trimming at V came to 6 bases and at J to 5 bases, leaving 13 bases not matched to a gene. CDR3 nucleotides: TGTGCCAGCAGGGGGGGGATCTCCAAAACGGACGAGCAGTACTTC. This gives the protein CASRGGISKTDEQYF.

This clonotype has ten or more counts. The rearrangement links TRBV14 to TRBJ2-5, with D perhaps matching TRBD1 (8 bases). Trimming took off 0 bases at V and 5 bases at J, with 13 bases between the two ends. Germline loops: CDR1 SGHDN, CDR2 FVKESK. This CDR3 is 15 amino acids long. CDR3 sequence reads: CASSQEAQGGETQYF. The CDR3 bases are TGTGCCAGCAGCCAAGAGGCACAGGGGGGGGAGACCCAGTACTTC.

As for this clonotype: At one end the junction does not follow the germline gene, possibly because of a read error. J is TRBJ2-7 and V is TRBV24-1, with 7 bases lining up with TRBD2. Per germline, CDR1 KGHDR and CDR2 SFDVKD. The CDR3 runs 11 residues. CDR3 nucleotides: TGTGCCACCAGTGATCCCCTAGCGGACCCCTTC. Translated: CATSDPLADPF.

V and J are TRBV20-1 and TRBJ2-1, with 13 bases that match TRBD2. V shed 1 base and J 0 bases; nucleotides not matched to a gene: 9. The CDR3 has 19 amino acids. CDR1 DFQATT and CDR2 SNEGSKA come from the germline V gene (reference sequence). The DNA of the CDR3 is TGCAGTGCTAGAGTCGGGACTAGCGGGGTCCCGAGCTCCTACAATGAGCAGTTCTTC. Translation gives CSARVGTSGVPSSYNEQFF.

CDR3 amino acids: CASSPGTASNQPQHF. DNA for the CDR3: TGTGCCAGCAGCCCAGGGACAGCGAGCAATCAGCCCCAGCATTTT. The chain is built from TRBV11-1 and TRBJ1-5, with 7 nucleotides matching TRBD1. Germline V CDR1 and CDR2: SGHAT, FQDESV (reference sequence). The CDR3 spans 15 residues. V lost 5 bases to trimming and J lost 1 base; unmatched junction nucleotides: 5.

The chain joins TRBV10-3 to TRBJ2-3; possibly TRBD1 or TRBD2 for D (5 bases each). This CDR3 spans 16 amino acids. Germline V gene lookup returns CDR1 ENHRY and CDR2 SYGVKD. With 6 bases removed from V and 2 bases from J, the gap between germline ends came to 18 bases. In DNA form, the CDR3 reads TGTGCCATCAGCCCCCCCGGGACGTTTTACACAGATACGCAGTATTTT. Residues: CAISPPGTFYTDTQYF.

A single count supports this clonotype. The chain uses TRBV24-1 and TRBJ2-2; D is possibly TRBD1 (5 bases). CDR3 size: 15 residues. Germline lookup yields CDR1 KGHDR and CDR2 SFDVKD. The ends were cut back, 5 bases at V and 4 bases at J, with 13 bases in the middle. DNA of the CDR3: TGTGCCACCAGTGGAACAGGTTGCGGCACCGGGGAGCTGTTTTTT. Translated: CATSGTGCGTGELFF.